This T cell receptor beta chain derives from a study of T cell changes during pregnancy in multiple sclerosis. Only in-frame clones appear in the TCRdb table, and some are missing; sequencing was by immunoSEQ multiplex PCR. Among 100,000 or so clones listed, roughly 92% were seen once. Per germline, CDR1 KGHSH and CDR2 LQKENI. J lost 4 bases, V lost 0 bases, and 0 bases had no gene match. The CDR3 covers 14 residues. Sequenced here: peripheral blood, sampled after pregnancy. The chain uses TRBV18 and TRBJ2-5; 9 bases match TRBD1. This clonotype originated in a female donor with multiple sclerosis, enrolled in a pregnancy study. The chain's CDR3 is CASSPPDRGETQYF. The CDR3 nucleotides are TGTGCCAGCTCACCACCGGACAGGGGAGAGACCCAGTACTTC.